The text below deals with one T cell receptor beta chain. The data are from a study of T cell responses to AZD1222 COVID-19 vaccine. About the study: Pooling of second doses given at about 4 or about 12 weeks was done.

Profiling relied on immunoSEQ multiplex PCR, and the TCRdb table lists in-frame clones only, not all of them. The data hold 160,000 or so clones, with 75% to 95% observed a single time. Per the germline V gene, CDR1 is DFQATT and CDR2 is SNEGSKA (reference sequence). V was shortened by 3 bases and J by 5 bases, with 13 bases between the two germline ends. The CDR3 is 13 amino acids. V gene TRBV20-1 combines with J gene TRBJ1-1; D call uncertain. The receptor was derived from an adult in good health. Material: peripheral blood, obtained on day 0 of AZD1222 vaccination. The CDR3 sequence: CSASTPQRTEAFF. DNA for the CDR3: TGCAGTGCTAGTACCCCCCAGAGGACTGAAGCTTTCTTT.